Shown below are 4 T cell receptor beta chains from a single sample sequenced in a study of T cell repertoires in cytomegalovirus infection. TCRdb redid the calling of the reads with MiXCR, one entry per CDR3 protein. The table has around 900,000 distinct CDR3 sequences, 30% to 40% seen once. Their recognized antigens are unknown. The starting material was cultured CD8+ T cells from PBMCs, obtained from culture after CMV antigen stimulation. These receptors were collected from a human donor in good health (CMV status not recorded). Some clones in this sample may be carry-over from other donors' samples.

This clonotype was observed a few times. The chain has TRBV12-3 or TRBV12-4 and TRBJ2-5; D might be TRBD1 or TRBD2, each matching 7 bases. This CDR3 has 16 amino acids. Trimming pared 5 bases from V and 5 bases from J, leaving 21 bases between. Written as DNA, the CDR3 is TGTGCCAGCAGTCCTATGGGGGAGGGGGCTGGTGAGACCCAGTACTTC. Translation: CASSPMGEGAGETQYF.

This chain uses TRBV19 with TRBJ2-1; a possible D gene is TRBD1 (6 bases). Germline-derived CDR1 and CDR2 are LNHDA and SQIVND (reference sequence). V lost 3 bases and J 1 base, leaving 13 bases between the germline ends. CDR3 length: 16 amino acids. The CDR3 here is CASSISVTGSYNEQFF. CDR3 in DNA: TGTGCCAGTAGTATTTCGGTTACAGGGTCCTACAATGAGCAGTTCTTC.

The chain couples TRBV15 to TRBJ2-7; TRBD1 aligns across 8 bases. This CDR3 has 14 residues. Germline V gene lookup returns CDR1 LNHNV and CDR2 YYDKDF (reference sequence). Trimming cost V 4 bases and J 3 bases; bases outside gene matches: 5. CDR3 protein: CATSNRTGYYEQYF. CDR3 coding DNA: TGTGCCACCAGCAATCGGACAGGGTACTACGAGCAGTACTTC.

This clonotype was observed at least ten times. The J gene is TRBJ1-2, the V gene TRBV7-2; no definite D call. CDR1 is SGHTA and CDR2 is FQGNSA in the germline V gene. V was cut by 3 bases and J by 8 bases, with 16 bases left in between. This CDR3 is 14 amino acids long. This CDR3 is CASSFDGPLRGYTF. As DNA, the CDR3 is TGTGCCAGCAGCTTTGATGGGCCTTTGAGGGGCTACACCTTC.